This T cell receptor (beta chain) emerged from a study of T cell responses to AZD1222 COVID-19 vaccine. Study findings and constraints: Spike-specific TCR repertoires showed rising breadth and depth after two AZD1222 doses. Variant regions that are unmutated are reportedly the target of nearly half of spike-specific TCRs. At baseline, just 6 or 7 AZD1222 recipients tested seropositive. The donor group comprised mostly white British people and more females; the analysis possibly underestimated clonal diversity.

In the case of this clone: Its antigen is still unknown.

Produced via immunoSEQ multiplex PCR; TCRdb's table is partial and in-frame only. Here the sample spans roughly 150,000 clones, 70% to 90% being singletons. This clonotype was sampled from an adult in good health. Sample: peripheral blood, taken on day 0 of AZD1222 vaccination.

CDR3 sequence (DNA): TGTGCCAGCAGCTTAGGTTCTGGAAACACCATATATTTT. Its translation: CASSLGSGNTIYF. This sequence joins TRBV7-3 and TRBJ1-3; D gene uncertain. The CDR3 contains 13 residues. V lost 2 bases and J 1 base, leaving 3 bases between the germline ends. The germline CDR1 and CDR2 sequences are SGHTA and FQGTGA.